This T cell receptor (beta chain) stems from a study of CD8 T cells in ankylosing spondylitis. Overall study findings and caveats: According to the report, clones linked to the disease were significantly enriched in matched synovial fluid samples taken from ankylosing spondylitis patients. Typical of ankylosing spondylitis blood, it appeared, was a TCR beta motif of under 10 highly homologous variants.

Using quantitative 5'-RACE with molecular barcodes, the authors made TCR beta libraries. TCRdb reprocessed the 5' RACE reads with MiXCR, giving one entry per CDR3 protein. The sample has more than 500,000 distinct CDR3 sequences, approximately 5% seen once; the top ten hold under 4.5%. The sample holds many counts of this clonotype. Its cognate antigen is unknown. Sequenced: blood, either unsorted or a sorted T cell fraction (not recorded which). The sequence was obtained from a male donor with ankylosing spondylitis.

In nucleotides, the CDR3 is TGTGCCAGCAGTTACTCGCAACAGTTGGGGACCCAGTACTTC. Translating gives CASSYSQQLGTQYF. The rearrangement joins TRBV6-2 or TRBV6-3 to TRBJ2-5; unclear D gene. The CDR3 length is 14 residues. The germline V gene has CDR1 MNHEY and CDR2 SVGEGT. With 0 bases removed from V and 7 bases from J, the gap between germline ends came to 12 bases.